This TCR beta chain derives from a study of cytomegalovirus exposure and HLA in healthy donors. General study results and limits: Sequencing depth across donors, presence/absence analyses assumed, was roughly uniform.

The CDR3 is 16 residues long. V shed 5 bases and J 2 bases; nucleotides not matched to a gene: 7. Germline V gene sequence: CDR1 SEHNR, CDR2 FQNEAQ (reference sequence). PCR used 60 Vbeta primers and 13 Jbeta primers. The assay was immunoSEQ multiplex PCR, and TCRdb's table has in-frame clones only and misses some. This sample's table reports about 150,000 clones. On this clone: Its antigen is undetermined.

Material for sequencing was PBMCs. This receptor was taken from a man aged 30-40 years in good health and CMV-seronegative. V usage is TRBV7-9 and J usage is TRBJ2-3, with 10 bases fitting TRBD2. CDR3 coding DNA: TGTGCCAGCAGCGCCGCTAGCGGGAGAAACACAGATACGCAGTATTTT. Its protein product is CASSAASGRNTDTQYF.